The next 17 T cell receptor beta chains were all read from a single sample in a study of regulatory T cells in long-lasting Graves disease. Time point specified: newly diagnosed GD, antithyroid drugs for less than 3 months. The TCR library was made from RNA extracted from PBMCs. Both iRepertoire HTBI primers and Arm-PCR of CDR3 regions were used to build the TCR beta libraries. Via MiXCR, TCRdb re-called the multiplex PCR reads, giving one row per CDR3 protein. This table has 200,000 to 250,000 distinct CDR3 sequences, roughly a fifth appearing once. The same sample was also used in a study of T cells in Graves' hyperthyroidism and ophthalmopathy.

The specimen was peripheral blood mononuclear cells (PBMCs), collected at new diagnosis, from a patient treated with antithyroid drugs. The origin of the receptors is a young woman with Graves disease.

This clonotype was seen many times. The chain carries TRBV20-1 and TRBJ1-2; D might be TRBD1 (5 bases). Trimming removed 6 bases from V and 0 bases from J, with 14 bases in between. Germline loops: CDR1 DFQATT, CDR2 SNEGSKA (reference sequence). CDR3 size: 14 residues. The CDR3 spells CSAPRDQTNYGYTF. CDR3 nucleotide sequence: TGCAGTGCCCCCCGGGACCAGACTAACTATGGCTACACCTTC.

At least ten counts were recorded for this clonotype. The chain carries TRBV11-3 and TRBJ1-6; 7 nucleotides agree with TRBD1. The CDR3 has 14 amino acids. The V segment lost 5 bases and the J segment 6 bases; nucleotides outside the gene matches: 4. CDR1 is SGHNT, CDR2 YENEEA, per germline. The CDR3 sequence: CASSPGTANSPLHF. In DNA, the CDR3 is TGTGCCAGCAGCCCCGGGACAGCTAATTCACCCCTCCACTTT. Variable domain in full (rest from reference TRBV11-3 and TRBJ1-6): EAGVVQSPRYKIIEKKQPVAFWCNPISGHNTLYWYLQNLGQGPELLIRYENEEAVDDSQLPKDRFSAERLKGVDSTLKIQPAELGDSAVYLCASSPGTANSPLHFGNGTRLTVT.

About this clonotype: A read error may be the cause here, since a much bigger clone is one base away. The V gene is TRBV10-3, the J gene TRBJ2-1; D possibly matches TRBD1 or TRBD2 (6 bases each). This CDR3 region has 13 residues. The germline gives CDR1 ENHRY, CDR2 SYGVKD. V gave up 0 bases and J gave up 10 bases, with 10 bases separating them. In nucleotides, the CDR3 is TGTGCCATCAGTGAGTCGGTGGGGGGCGAGCAGTTCTTC. Amino acids: CAISESVGGEQFF.

This clonotype was counted ten times or more. The chain uses TRBV5-1 and TRBJ2-1; tentative D call: TRBD1 (5 bases). CDR3 length: 15 amino acids. V was shortened by 3 bases and J by 6 bases, with 16 bases between the two germline ends. The germline V gene encodes CDR1 SGHRS and CDR2 YFSETQ. The CDR3 DNA sequence: TGCGCCAGCAGCTCGATCAGGGTGGGCCGCAATGAGCAGTTCTTC. Residues: CASSSIRVGRNEQFF.

This clonotype showed up many times. The rearrangement links TRBV6-1 to TRBJ1-2, with D possibly being TRBD1 (5 bases). The CDR3 spans 16 residues. The germline CDR1 and CDR2 sequences are MNHNS and SASEGT. V lost 3 bases and J lost 6, with 20 bases in between. The CDR3 DNA sequence: TGTGCCAGCAGTGAGTTTTCTTCGGCGGGGGTGCATGGCTACACCTTC. Translation gives CASSEFSSAGVHGYTF.

This chain connects TRBV6-2 or TRBV6-3 to TRBJ2-1, with TRBD2 identical over 11 bases. In germline, CDR1 is MNHEY, CDR2 SVGEGT. V shed 6 bases, J shed 11 bases, and the junction held 12 bases outside the gene matches. This CDR3 has 15 amino acids. Here the CDR3 DNA reads TGTGCCAGCAGCCTTGTAGCGGGAGGGCCAAACCAGCAGTTCTTC. Residues: CASSLVAGGPNQQFF.

There are a few counts of this clonotype. DNA of the CDR3: TGTGCCAGCAGGACGACAGGGCCATTTTTCTATGGCTACACCTTC. Its protein product is CASRTTGPFFYGYTF. The chain employs TRBV28 and TRBJ1-2; 7 nucleotides align to TRBD1. The CDR3 contains 15 residues. Germline CDR1 and CDR2: MDHEN and SYDVKM. With V trimmed by 6 bases and J by 4 bases, 11 bases remained unmatched.

CDR3 protein: CASSQEGGWDSSYEQYF. As DNA, the CDR3 is TGTGCCAGCAGCCAAGAGGGGGGATGGGACAGCTCCTACGAGCAGTACTTC. This chain joins TRBV3-1 and TRBJ2-7, with D tentatively TRBD1 (7 bases). The CDR3 length is 17 residues. Per the germline V gene, CDR1 is LGHDT and CDR2 is YNNKEL (reference sequence). Trimming pared 0 bases from V and 0 bases from J, leaving 15 bases between.

Many counts were recorded for this clonotype. The rearrangement links TRBV28 to TRBJ2-7, with D possibly TRBD2 on 6 matching bases. The germline V gene encodes CDR1 MDHEN and CDR2 SYDVKM. Between the trimmed V and J ends, which lost 9 bases and 6 bases, there was a span of 24 bases. This CDR3 region has 15 residues. The CDR3, as DNA: TGTGCCAGTACCCTATCTACGGGCCAGGGAGGCGAGCAGTACTTC. Encoded protein: CASTLSTGQGGEQYF.

This clonotype appeared many times. The J gene is TRBJ1-6, the V gene TRBV6-1; 8 positions match TRBD1. Germline loops: CDR1 MNHNS, CDR2 SASEGT. The junction had 3 bases not matched to a gene; V was cut back by 0 bases and J by 5 bases. CDR3 length equals 16 residues. CDR3 protein: CASSEAGDRNNSPLHF. CDR3 coding DNA: TGTGCCAGCAGTGAAGCGGGGGACAGGAATAATTCACCCCTCCACTTT.

This clonotype was counted ten times or more. The chain couples TRBV14 to TRBJ1-2, with 9 nucleotides matching TRBD1. Germline CDR1 and CDR2: SGHDN and FVKESK. The J segment lost 3 bases and the V segment lost 4 bases, leaving 12 bases of the junction unmatched. The CDR3 is 17 residues long. The CDR3 coding sequence is TGTGCCAGCAGCCTTCCCGGGACAGGGCACCAAGACTATGGCTACACCTTC. Translated: CASSLPGTGHQDYGYTF. The whole variable domain, filled in from reference TRBV14 and TRBJ1-2, reads EAGVTQFPSHSVIEKGQTVTLRCDPISGHDNLYWYRRVMGKEIKFLLHFVKESKQDESGMPNNRFLAERTGGTYSTLKVQPAELEDSGVYFCASSLPGTGHQDYGYTFGSGTRLTVV.

This clonotype was counted between two and nine times. A far larger clone is just one base off, so this is likely a read error. This chain links TRBV11-1 with TRBJ2-3, with 8 bases identical to TRBD1. The closer fit of TRBJ2-5 to the DNA end suggests the J call may be wrong. CDR3 size: 15 residues. Looked up from germline, CDR1 is SGHAT and CDR2 is FQDESV (reference sequence). CDR3 coding DNA: TGTGCCAGCACTGGACAGGGTGGTAGGCGAGTGACCCAGTACTTC. It is translated as CASTGQGGRRVTQYF.

Many counts were recorded for this clonotype. The chain is built from TRBV6-1 and TRBJ1-2, with TRBD1 matching over 7 bases. V trimming: 5 bases; J trimming: 6 bases; junction bases outside the gene matches: 6. This CDR3 contains 13 residues. The V gene's germline CDR1 is MNHNS and CDR2 SASEGT. CDR3 bases: TGTGCCAGCAGTACGGGACAGATAGATGGCTACACCTTC. It yields the protein CASSTGQIDGYTF.

The gene calls are TRBV12-3 or TRBV12-4 and TRBJ1-4; D not certain. The ends were cut back, 1 base at V and 5 bases at J, with 8 bases in the middle. The length of the CDR3 is 14 residues. Written as DNA, the CDR3 is TGTGCCAGCAGTTTAGTCGGGCGCAATGAAAAACTGTTTTTT. Protein: CASSLVGRNEKLFF.

This clonotype came up many times. The V gene is TRBV28, the J gene TRBJ1-1; D possibly corresponds to TRBD1 (6 bases). CDR1 is MDHEN and CDR2 is SYDVKM in the germline V gene. This CDR3 region has 14 residues. Between the trimmed V and J ends, which lost 4 bases and 1 base, there was a span of 10 bases. The CDR3: CASSSLGGNTEAFF. The CDR3 DNA reads as TGTGCCAGCAGTTCCCTAGGGGGGAACACTGAAGCTTTCTTT.

This chain links TRBV11-3 with TRBJ2-2; unclear D gene. Germline V lookup: CDR1 SGHNT, CDR2 YENEEA. V gave up 1 base and J gave up 0 bases, with 12 bases separating them. The CDR3 sequence is 17 residues long. CDR3 protein: CASSLGARPTNTGELFF. The CDR3 nucleotides read TGTGCCAGCAGCTTAGGCGCCAGGCCTACGAACACCGGGGAGCTGTTTTTT.

This clonotype was recorded many times. The chain uses TRBV2 and TRBJ1-2, with D possibly matching TRBD1 (5 bases). V was shortened by 9 bases and J by 2 bases, with 16 bases between the two germline ends. In germline, CDR1 is SNHLY, CDR2 FYNNEI. CDR3 size: 14 residues. Here the CDR3 reads CARGGWAGNYGYTF. In DNA, the CDR3 is TGTGCCAGGGGGGGATGGGCAGGGAACTATGGCTACACCTTC.